The clone carrying this T cell receptor beta chain was observed a handful of times. Only in-frame clones appear in the TCRdb table, and some are missing; sequencing was by immunoSEQ multiplex PCR. The table shows about 23,000 clones, with about 48% occurring only once. This entry belongs to a study of graft-versus-host responses after intestinal transplantation. Findings of the study overall: GvH clones surfaced in recipient marrow, some emerging earlier in ileum or blood. Allografts carried high graft-versus-host to host-versus-graft clonal ratios in patients having graft-donor T cell macrochimerism.

Around 200,000 CFSE-labeled responder cells were plated with around 200,000 irradiated, violet-dye-labeled stimulator cells. The origin of this receptor is a human patient who was an organ donor for intestinal transplantation. The sequencing here drew on alloreactive CD8+ T cells from a mixed lymphocyte reaction culture, taken before transplantation. Stated subset: CFSE-low proliferating T cells sorted from roughly 6-day pre-transplant mixed lymphocyte reaction (GvH or HvG direction).

Here the CDR3 reads CASSFVLDTEAFF. CDR3 sequence (DNA): TGTGCCAGCAGCTTTGTCCTCGACACTGAAGCTTTCTTT. The rearrangement uses TRBV7-9 and TRBJ1-1, with D unresolved. Trimming cost V 3 bases and J 3 bases, with 8 bases left between them. There are 13 residues in the CDR3. Germline CDR1 SEHNR, CDR2 FQNEAQ (reference sequence).